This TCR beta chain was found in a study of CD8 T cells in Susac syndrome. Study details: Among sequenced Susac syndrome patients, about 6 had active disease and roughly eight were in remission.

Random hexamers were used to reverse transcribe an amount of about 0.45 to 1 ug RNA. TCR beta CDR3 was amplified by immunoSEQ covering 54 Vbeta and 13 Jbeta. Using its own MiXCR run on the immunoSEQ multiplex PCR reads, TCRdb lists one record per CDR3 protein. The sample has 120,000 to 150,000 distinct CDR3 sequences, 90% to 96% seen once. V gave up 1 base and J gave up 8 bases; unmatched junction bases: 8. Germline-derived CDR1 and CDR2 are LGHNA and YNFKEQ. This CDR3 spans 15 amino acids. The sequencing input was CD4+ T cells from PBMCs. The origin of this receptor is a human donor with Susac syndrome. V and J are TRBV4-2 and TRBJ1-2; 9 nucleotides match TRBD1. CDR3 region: CASSQGPDRGWGYTF. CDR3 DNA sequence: TGTGCCAGCAGCCAAGGCCCGGACAGGGGATGGGGCTACACCTTC.